This T cell receptor (beta chain) was recovered during a study of beta chain features in type 1 diabetes. Germline loops: CDR1 SQVTM, CDR2 ANQGSEA. This CDR3 is 12 amino acids long. Expressed TCRB transcripts were sequenced, since all the RNA that had been isolated was reverse transcribed. Clones were sequenced by immunoSEQ multiplex PCR, and TCRdb holds only the in-frame ones, with some missing. There are under 250,000 clones in the sample; 25% to 30% occur only once, and roughly 4.1% lies in the top ten. With respect to this clone: The junction does not match germline at one end; this may be a read error.

Source material: central memory CD4+ T cells from blood. The TCR comes from a man younger than 40 in good health. This sequence joins TRBV29-1 and TRBJ1-2, with D unresolved. The CDR3: CCVGVPGGGYTF. CDR3 nucleotide sequence: TGCTGCGTTGGCGTACCCGGCGGGGGCTACACCTTC.